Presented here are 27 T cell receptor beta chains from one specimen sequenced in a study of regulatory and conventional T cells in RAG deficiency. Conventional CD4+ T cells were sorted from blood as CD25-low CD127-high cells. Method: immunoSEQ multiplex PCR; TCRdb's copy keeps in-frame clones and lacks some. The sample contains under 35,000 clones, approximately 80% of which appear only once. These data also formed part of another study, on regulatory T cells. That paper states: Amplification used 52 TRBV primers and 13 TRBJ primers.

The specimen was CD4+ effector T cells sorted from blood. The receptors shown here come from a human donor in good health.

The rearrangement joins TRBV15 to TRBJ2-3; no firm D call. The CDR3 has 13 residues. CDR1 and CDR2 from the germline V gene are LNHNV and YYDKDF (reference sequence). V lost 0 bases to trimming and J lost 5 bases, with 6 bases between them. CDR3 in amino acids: CATSRDFRDTQYF. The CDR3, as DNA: TGTGCCACCAGCAGAGATTTTCGAGATACGCAGTATTTT.

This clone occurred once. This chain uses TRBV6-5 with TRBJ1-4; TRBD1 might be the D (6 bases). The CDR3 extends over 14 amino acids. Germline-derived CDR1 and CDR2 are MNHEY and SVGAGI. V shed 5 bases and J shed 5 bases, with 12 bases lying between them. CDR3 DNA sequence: TGTGCCAGCAGTCGACAGGACGGGAATGAAAAACTGTTTTTT. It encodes CASSRQDGNEKLFF.

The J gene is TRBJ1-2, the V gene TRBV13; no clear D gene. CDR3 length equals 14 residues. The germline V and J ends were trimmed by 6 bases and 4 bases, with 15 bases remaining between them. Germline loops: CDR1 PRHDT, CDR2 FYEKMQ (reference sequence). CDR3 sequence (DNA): TGTGCCAGCAGGACTGAGCTCGGTCTCTATGGCTACACCTTC. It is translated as CASRTELGLYGYTF. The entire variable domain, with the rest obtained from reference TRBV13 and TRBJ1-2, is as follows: AAGVIQSPRHLIKEKRETATLKCYPIPRHDTVYWYQQGPGQDPQFLISFYEKMQSDKGSIPDRFSAQQFSDYHSELNMSSLELGDSALYFCASRTELGLYGYTFGSGTRLTVV.

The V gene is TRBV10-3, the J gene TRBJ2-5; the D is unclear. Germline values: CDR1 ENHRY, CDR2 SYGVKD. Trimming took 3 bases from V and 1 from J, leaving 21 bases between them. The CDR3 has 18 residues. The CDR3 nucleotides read TGTGCCATCAGTGATACGGACCCAGGCCCGAACTCCCAAGAGACCCAGTACTTC. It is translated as CAISDTDPGPNSQETQYF.

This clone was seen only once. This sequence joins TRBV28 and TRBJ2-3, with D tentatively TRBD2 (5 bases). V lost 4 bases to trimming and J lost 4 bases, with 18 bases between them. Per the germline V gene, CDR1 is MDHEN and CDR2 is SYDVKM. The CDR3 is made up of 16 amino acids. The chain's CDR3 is CASSSPGFTPADTQYF. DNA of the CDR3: TGTGCCAGCAGTTCTCCGGGGTTCACCCCAGCAGATACGCAGTATTTT.

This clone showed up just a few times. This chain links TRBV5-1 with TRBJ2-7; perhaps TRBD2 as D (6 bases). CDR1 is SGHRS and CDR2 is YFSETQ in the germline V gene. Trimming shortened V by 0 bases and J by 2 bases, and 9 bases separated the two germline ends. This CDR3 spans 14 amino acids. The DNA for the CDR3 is TGCGCCAGCAGCTTGGTCGGGAGCCCCTACGAGCAGTACTTC. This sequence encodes CASSLVGSPYEQYF.

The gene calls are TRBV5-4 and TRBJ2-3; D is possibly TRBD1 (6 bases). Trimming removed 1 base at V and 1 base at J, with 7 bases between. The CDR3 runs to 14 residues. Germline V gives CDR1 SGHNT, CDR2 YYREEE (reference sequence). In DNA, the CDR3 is TGTGCCAGCAGCTTGAGACAGGGCACAGATACGCAGTATTTT. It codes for CASSLRQGTDTQYF.

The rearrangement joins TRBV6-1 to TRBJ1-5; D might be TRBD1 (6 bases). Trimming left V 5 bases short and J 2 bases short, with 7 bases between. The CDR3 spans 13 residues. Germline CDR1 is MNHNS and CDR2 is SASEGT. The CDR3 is CASSTGRNQPQHF. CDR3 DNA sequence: TGTGCCAGCAGTACAGGGCGCAATCAGCCCCAGCATTTT.

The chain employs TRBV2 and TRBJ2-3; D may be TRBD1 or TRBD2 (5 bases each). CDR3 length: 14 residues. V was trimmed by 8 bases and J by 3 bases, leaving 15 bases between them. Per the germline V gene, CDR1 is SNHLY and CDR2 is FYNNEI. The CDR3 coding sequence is TGTGCCAGCCGTGGGACCAGTGCAACAGATACGCAGTATTTT. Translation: CASRGTSATDTQYF.

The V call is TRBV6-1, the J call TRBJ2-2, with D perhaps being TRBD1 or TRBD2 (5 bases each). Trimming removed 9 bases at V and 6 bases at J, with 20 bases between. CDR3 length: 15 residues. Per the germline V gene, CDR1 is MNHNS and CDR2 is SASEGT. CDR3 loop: CARGVGLGVPGELFF. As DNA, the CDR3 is TGTGCCAGGGGGGTTGGACTTGGGGTTCCCGGGGAGCTGTTTTTT.

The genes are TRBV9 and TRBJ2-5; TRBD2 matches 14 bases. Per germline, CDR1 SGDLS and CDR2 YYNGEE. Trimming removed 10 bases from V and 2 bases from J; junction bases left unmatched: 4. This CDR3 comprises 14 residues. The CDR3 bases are TGTGCCCCAGGGACTAGCGGGGGACAAGAGACCCAGTACTTC. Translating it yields CAPGTSGGQETQYF.

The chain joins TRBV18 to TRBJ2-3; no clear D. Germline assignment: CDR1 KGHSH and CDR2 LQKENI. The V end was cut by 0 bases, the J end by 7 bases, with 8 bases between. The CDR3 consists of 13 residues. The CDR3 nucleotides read TGTGCCAGCTCACCACCGAGCTTTCATACGCAGTATTTT. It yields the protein CASSPPSFHTQYF. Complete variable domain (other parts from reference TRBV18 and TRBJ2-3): NAGVMQNPRHLVRRRGQEARLRCSPMKGHSHVYWYRQLPEEGLKFMVYLQKENIIDESGMPKERFSAEFPKEGPSILRIQQVVRGDSAAYFCASSPPSFHTQYFGPGTRLTVL.

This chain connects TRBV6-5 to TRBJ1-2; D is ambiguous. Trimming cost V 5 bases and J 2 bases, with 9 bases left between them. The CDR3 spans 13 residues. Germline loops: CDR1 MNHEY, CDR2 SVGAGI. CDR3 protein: CASSRHKNYGYTF. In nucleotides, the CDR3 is TGTGCCAGCAGTCGACATAAAAACTATGGCTACACCTTC.

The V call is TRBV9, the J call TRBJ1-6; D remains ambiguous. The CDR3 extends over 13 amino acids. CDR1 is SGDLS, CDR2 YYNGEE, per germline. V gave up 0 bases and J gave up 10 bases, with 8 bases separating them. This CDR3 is CASSVAVRSPLHF. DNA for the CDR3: TGTGCCAGCAGCGTAGCGGTGAGGTCACCCCTCCACTTT.

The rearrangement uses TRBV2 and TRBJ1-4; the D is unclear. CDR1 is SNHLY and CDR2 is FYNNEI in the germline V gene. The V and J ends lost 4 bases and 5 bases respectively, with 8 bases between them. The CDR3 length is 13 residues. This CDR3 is CASSADWNEKLFF. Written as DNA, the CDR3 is TGTGCCAGCAGTGCCGACTGGAATGAAAAACTGTTTTTT.

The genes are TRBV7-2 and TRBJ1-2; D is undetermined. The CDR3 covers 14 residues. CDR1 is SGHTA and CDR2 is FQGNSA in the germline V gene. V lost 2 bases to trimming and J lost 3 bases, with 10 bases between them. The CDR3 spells CASSLIRAYYGYTF. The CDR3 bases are TGTGCCAGCAGCTTAATCCGGGCTTACTATGGCTACACCTTC.

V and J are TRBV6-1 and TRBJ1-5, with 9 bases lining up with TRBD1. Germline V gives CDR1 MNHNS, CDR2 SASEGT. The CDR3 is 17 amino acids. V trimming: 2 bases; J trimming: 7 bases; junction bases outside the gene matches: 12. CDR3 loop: CASSESTGGGGGQPQHF. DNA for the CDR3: TGTGCCAGCAGTGAATCCACAGGGGGCGGGGGAGGGCAGCCCCAGCATTTT.

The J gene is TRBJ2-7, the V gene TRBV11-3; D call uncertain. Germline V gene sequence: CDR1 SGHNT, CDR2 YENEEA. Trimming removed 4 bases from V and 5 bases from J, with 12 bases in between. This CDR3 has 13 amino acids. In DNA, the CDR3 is TGTGCCAGCAGCTCCCCCGGTTCACACGAGCAGTACTTC. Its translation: CASSSPGSHEQYF.

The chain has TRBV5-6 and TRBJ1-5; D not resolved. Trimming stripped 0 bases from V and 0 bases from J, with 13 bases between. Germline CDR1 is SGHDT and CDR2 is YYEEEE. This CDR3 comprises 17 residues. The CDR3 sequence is CASSLGIQTYSNQPQHF. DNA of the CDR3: TGTGCCAGCAGCTTGGGCATCCAAACGTATAGCAATCAGCCCCAGCATTTT.

The CDR3 spells CATSRDLGGDGYTF. CDR3 DNA sequence: TGTGCCACCAGCAGAGATCTGGGGGGCGATGGCTACACCTTC. The chain couples TRBV15 to TRBJ1-2; possible D gene TRBD1, 6 bases. Trimming took off 0 bases at V and 6 bases at J, with 11 bases between the two ends. The CDR3 runs to 14 residues. Germline V gene lookup returns CDR1 LNHNV and CDR2 YYDKDF (reference sequence).

The CDR3 reads CASSRDRNTEAFF. The CDR3 bases are TGCGCCAGCAGCAGGGACAGGAACACTGAAGCTTTCTTT. The chain combines TRBV5-1 with TRBJ1-1; 7 bases map to TRBD1. Germline V CDR1 and CDR2: SGHRS, YFSETQ. There are 13 residues in the CDR3. Germline trimming cut 4 bases from V and 1 base from J; bases unmatched to any gene: 1.

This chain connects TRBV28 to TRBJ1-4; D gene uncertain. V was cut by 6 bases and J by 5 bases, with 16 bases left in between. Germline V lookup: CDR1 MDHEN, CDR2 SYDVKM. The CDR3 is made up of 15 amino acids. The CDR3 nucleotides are TGTGCCAGCAGCCCCGAAGGACTGCCAAATGAAAAACTGTTTTTT. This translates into CASSPEGLPNEKLFF.

CDR3 bases: TGCGCCAGCAGCTTAGGTAGCGGGAGGAACACCGGGGAGCTGTTTTTT. Translated, it gives CASSLGSGRNTGELFF. The J gene is TRBJ2-2, the V gene TRBV5-1; 9 bases fit TRBD2. With V trimmed by 2 bases and J by 1 base, 3 bases remained unmatched. Germline V lookup: CDR1 SGHRS, CDR2 YFSETQ. The CDR3 runs 16 residues. Full variable domain (rest looked up from reference TRBV5-1 and TRBJ2-2): KAGVTQTPRYLIKTRGQQVTLSCSPISGHRSVSWYQQTPGQGLQFLFEYFSETQRNKGNFPGRFSGRQFSNSRSEMNVSTLELGDSALYLCASSLGSGRNTGELFFGEGSRLTVL.

DNA for the CDR3: TGTGCCAGCAGCGCGGGGGACGGGAGAGGGTCACCCCTCCACTTT. Translation gives CASSAGDGRGSPLHF. The rearrangement links TRBV7-3 to TRBJ1-6; D is possibly TRBD1 (5 bases). CDR3 size: 15 residues. Germline V gene lookup returns CDR1 SGHTA and CDR2 FQGTGA. Trimming took off 5 bases at V and 10 bases at J, with 18 bases between the two ends.

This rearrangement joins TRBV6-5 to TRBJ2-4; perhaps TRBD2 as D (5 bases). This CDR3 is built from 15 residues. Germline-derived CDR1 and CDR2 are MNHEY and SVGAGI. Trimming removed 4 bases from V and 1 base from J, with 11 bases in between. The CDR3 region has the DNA TGTGCCAGCAGTTCCCGTTCGGGGGCCAAAAACATTCAGTACTTC. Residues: CASSSRSGAKNIQYF.

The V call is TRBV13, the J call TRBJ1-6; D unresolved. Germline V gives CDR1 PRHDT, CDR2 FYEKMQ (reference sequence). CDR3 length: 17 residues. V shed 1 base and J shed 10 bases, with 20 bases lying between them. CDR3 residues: CASSLESVGGVRSPLHF. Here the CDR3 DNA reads TGTGCCAGCAGCTTAGAATCGGTGGGAGGAGTTCGATCACCCCTCCACTTT.

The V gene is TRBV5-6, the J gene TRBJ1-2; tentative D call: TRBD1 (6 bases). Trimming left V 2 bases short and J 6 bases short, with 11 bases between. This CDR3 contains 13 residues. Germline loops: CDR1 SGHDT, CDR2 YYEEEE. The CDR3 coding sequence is TGTGCCAGCAGCTTACAGGGAGGGGATGGCTACACCTTC. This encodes CASSLQGGDGYTF.